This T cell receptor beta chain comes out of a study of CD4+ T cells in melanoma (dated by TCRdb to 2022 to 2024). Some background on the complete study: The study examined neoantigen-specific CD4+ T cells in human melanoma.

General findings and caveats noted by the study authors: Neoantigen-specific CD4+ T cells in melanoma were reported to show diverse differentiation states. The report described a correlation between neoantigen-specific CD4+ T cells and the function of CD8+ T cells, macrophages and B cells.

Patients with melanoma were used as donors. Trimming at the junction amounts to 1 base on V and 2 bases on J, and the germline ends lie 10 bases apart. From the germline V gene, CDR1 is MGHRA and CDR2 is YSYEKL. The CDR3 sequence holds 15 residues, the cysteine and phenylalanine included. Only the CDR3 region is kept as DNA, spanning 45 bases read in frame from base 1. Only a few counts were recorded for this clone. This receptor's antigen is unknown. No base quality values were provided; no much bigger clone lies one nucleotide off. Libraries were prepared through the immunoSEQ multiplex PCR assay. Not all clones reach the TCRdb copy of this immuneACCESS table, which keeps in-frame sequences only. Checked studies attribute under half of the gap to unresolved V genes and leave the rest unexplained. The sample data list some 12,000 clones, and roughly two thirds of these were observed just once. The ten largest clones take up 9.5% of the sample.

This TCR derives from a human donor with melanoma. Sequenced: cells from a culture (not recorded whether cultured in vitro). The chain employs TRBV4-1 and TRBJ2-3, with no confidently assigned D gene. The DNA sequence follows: TGCGCCAGCAGCCAAGGCGATACAGACACAGATACGCAGTATTTT. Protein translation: CASSQGDTDTDTQYF.